Included here is one T cell receptor beta chain sequence, with context. The antigen is undetermined. The data belong to a study of cytomegalovirus exposure and HLA in healthy donors. Overall study findings and caveats: Analyses of presence/absence relied on an assumption of roughly uniform sequencing depth across donors. Association with HLA alleles at 0.05 false discovery rate was found for 15,000 or so TCR beta sequences in a later analysis.

Healthy people donating bone marrow made up the donors. The PCR had 60 Vbeta and 13 Jbeta primers. The method was immunoSEQ multiplex PCR; TCRdb's version includes in-frame clones alone and lacks a portion of them. Altogether about 120,000 clones are present, about four fifths being singletons, with the ten largest covering about 3.5%. Source material: PBMCs. This clonotype was obtained from a woman between 35 and 50 years old in good health and CMV-seropositive.

In DNA form, the CDR3 reads TGTGCCAGCAGTCAGTACAGGGGTCCAGGCCAGCCCCAGCATTTT. It specifies CASSQYRGPGQPQHF. The rearrangement links TRBV7-6 to TRBJ1-5; the match to TRBD1 covers 7 bases. The germline gives CDR1 SGHVS, CDR2 FNYEAQ. With V trimmed by 6 bases and J by 7 bases, 12 bases remained unmatched. The CDR3 totals 15 residues. The variable domain in full, with the rest retrieved from reference TRBV7-6 and TRBJ1-5, is GAGVSQSPRYKVTKRGQDVALRCDPISGHVSLYWYRQALGQGPEFLTYFNYEAQQDKSGLPNDRFSAERPEGSISTLTIQRTEQRDSAMYRCASSQYRGPGQPQHFGDGTRLSIL.